Included here is one TCR beta chain sequence, with context. No antigen is known for it. The sample is drawn from a study of shared clonotypes between healthy human individuals. Turning to the study itself: CD4 naive and memory got three plates each, CD8 naive two, CD8 memory one.

Each sorted subset replicate got 200 ng genomic DNA, roughly 30,000 genomes. Generated by immunoSEQ multiplex PCR, the TCRdb table keeps only in-frame clones and is missing some. Of 2 million to 2.5 million clones listed, 80% to 95% are singletons. Findings of the study overall: Several donors held about 5% of naive CD4 clonotypes in common. Some clonotypes were shared by all four sorted-subset donors, while others were not shared. The non-shared ones had lower generation probabilities than the shared ones.

V was clipped by 9 bases and J by 1 base; unmatched bases: 7. CDR3 length: 15 amino acids. Per the germline V gene, CDR1 is WNHNN and CDR2 is SYGVQD (reference sequence). This chain links TRBV10-1 with TRBJ2-1; 9 bases line up with TRBD1. The sample consisted of naive CD4+ T cells from PBMCs. Described subset: CD45RA+ positively selected. This clonotype was sampled from a man between 18 and 29 years old in good health. Some clones in this sample may be carry-over from other donors' samples. The DNA for the CDR3 is TGCGCCAGTTCCCCGGGACAGGGTTCCTACAATGAGCAGTTCTTC. As protein: CASSPGQGSYNEQFF.